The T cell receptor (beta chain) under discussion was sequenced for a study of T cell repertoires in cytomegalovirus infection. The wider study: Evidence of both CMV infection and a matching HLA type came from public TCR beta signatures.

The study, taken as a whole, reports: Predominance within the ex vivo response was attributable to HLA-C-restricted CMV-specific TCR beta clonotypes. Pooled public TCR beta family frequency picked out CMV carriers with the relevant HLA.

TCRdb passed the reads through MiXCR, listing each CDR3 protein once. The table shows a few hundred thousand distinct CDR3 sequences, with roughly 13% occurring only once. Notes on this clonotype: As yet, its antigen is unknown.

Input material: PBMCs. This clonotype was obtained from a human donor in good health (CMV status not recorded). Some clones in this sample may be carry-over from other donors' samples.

Here the CDR3 reads CASSAGTGAIKAFF. In nucleotides, the CDR3 is TGTGCCAGCAGTGCGGGGACAGGGGCGATAAAAGCTTTCTTT. The V call is TRBV27, the J call TRBJ1-1; 10 nucleotides line up with TRBD1. Germline V gene lookup returns CDR1 MNHEY and CDR2 SMNVEV (reference sequence). The CDR3 spans 14 residues. Trimming cost V 5 bases and J 9 bases; bases outside gene matches: 9.